This TCR beta chain was profiled in a study of blood T cell repertoires in COVID-19. Turning to this clone: At one of its ends the junction is not consistent with the germline gene, which may arise from a read error.

How the authors handled the data: The authors estimated nucleated cell counts from reference gene primer amplification. Only in-frame clones appear in the TCRdb table, and some are missing; sequencing was by immunoSEQ multiplex PCR. The DNA was the basis for D and trimming; V, J and clone size are from that table. The repertoire holds hundreds of thousands of clones, with approximately 88% as singletons. Input material: peripheral blood. The clonotype comes from a woman aged 30 to 39 with COVID-19, enrolled during active disease.

This CDR3 reads CASSVHRSHF. CDR3 nucleotide sequence: TGTGCCAGCAGCGTCCATCGCAGTCATTTT. The chain employs TRBV9 and TRBJ2-3; D call uncertain. Germline CDR1 SGDLS, CDR2 YYNGEE. The CDR3 has 10 residues. The full variable domain, completed using reference TRBV9 and TRBJ2-3, is DSGVTQTPKHLITATGQRVTLRCSPRSGDLSVYWYQQSLDQGLQFLIQYYNGEERAKGNILERFSAQQFPDLHSELNLSSLELGDSALYFCASSVHRSHFGPGTRLTVL.